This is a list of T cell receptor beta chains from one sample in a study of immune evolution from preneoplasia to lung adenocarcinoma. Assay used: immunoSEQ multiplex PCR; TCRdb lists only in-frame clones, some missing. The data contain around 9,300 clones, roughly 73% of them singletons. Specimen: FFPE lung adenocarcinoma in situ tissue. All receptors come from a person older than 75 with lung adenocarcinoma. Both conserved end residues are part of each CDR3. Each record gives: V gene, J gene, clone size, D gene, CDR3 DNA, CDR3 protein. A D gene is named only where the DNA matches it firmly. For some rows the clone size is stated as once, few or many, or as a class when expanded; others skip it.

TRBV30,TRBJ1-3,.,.,TGTGCCTGGAGTGTCGGAGTCTCTGGAAACACCATATATTTT,CAWSVGVSGNTIYF
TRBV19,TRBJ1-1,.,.,TGTGCCAGTAGTATGTTACAGGGTGGGACTGAAGCTTTCTTT,CASSMLQGGTEAFF
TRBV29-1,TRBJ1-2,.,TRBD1,TGCAGCGTCGGGGACAGGGATGTAGGCTACACCTTC,CSVGDRDVGYTF
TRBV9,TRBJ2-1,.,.,TGTGCCAGCAGCGTAGGATCCGTGAGGAACAATGAGCAGTTCTTC,CASSVGSVRNNEQFF
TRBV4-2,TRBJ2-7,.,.,TGTGCCAGCAGCCAAGCGGGGGTTGGGGGGCTCGAGGGTCTGTACTTC,CASSQAGVGGLEGLYF
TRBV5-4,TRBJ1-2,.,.,TGTGCCAGCAGCTTGGTTGACGACTATGGCTACACCTTC,CASSLVDDYGYTF
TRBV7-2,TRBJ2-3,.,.,TGTGCCAGCAGCTTAGGTCCAGGGGCAGATACGCAGTATTTT,CASSLGPGADTQYF
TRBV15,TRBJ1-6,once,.,TGTGCCACCAGCAGAGACTTTGGGGTTGGGTCACCCCTCCACTTT,CATSRDFGVGSPLHF
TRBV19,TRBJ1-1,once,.,TGTGCCAGTCAAAAGGGACTCCCGAACACTGAAGCTTTCTTT,CASQKGLPNTEAFF
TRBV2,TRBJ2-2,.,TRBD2,TGTGCCAGCAGTGCGGGACTAGGGGCCGGGGAGCTGTTTTTT,CASSAGLGAGELFF
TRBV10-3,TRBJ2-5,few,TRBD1,TGTGCCATCAGAGGGACAGGGTCTCAAGAGACCCAGTACTTC,CAIRGTGSQETQYF
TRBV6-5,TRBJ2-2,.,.,TGTGCCAGCTTGGCAGTTTTAAGCGGGGAGCTGTTTTTT,CASLAVLSGELFF
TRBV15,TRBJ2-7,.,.,TGTGCCACCAGCAGAGCAGAGGGGGTCCTTCAGCGTGGGCAGTACTTC,CATSRAEGVLQRGQYF